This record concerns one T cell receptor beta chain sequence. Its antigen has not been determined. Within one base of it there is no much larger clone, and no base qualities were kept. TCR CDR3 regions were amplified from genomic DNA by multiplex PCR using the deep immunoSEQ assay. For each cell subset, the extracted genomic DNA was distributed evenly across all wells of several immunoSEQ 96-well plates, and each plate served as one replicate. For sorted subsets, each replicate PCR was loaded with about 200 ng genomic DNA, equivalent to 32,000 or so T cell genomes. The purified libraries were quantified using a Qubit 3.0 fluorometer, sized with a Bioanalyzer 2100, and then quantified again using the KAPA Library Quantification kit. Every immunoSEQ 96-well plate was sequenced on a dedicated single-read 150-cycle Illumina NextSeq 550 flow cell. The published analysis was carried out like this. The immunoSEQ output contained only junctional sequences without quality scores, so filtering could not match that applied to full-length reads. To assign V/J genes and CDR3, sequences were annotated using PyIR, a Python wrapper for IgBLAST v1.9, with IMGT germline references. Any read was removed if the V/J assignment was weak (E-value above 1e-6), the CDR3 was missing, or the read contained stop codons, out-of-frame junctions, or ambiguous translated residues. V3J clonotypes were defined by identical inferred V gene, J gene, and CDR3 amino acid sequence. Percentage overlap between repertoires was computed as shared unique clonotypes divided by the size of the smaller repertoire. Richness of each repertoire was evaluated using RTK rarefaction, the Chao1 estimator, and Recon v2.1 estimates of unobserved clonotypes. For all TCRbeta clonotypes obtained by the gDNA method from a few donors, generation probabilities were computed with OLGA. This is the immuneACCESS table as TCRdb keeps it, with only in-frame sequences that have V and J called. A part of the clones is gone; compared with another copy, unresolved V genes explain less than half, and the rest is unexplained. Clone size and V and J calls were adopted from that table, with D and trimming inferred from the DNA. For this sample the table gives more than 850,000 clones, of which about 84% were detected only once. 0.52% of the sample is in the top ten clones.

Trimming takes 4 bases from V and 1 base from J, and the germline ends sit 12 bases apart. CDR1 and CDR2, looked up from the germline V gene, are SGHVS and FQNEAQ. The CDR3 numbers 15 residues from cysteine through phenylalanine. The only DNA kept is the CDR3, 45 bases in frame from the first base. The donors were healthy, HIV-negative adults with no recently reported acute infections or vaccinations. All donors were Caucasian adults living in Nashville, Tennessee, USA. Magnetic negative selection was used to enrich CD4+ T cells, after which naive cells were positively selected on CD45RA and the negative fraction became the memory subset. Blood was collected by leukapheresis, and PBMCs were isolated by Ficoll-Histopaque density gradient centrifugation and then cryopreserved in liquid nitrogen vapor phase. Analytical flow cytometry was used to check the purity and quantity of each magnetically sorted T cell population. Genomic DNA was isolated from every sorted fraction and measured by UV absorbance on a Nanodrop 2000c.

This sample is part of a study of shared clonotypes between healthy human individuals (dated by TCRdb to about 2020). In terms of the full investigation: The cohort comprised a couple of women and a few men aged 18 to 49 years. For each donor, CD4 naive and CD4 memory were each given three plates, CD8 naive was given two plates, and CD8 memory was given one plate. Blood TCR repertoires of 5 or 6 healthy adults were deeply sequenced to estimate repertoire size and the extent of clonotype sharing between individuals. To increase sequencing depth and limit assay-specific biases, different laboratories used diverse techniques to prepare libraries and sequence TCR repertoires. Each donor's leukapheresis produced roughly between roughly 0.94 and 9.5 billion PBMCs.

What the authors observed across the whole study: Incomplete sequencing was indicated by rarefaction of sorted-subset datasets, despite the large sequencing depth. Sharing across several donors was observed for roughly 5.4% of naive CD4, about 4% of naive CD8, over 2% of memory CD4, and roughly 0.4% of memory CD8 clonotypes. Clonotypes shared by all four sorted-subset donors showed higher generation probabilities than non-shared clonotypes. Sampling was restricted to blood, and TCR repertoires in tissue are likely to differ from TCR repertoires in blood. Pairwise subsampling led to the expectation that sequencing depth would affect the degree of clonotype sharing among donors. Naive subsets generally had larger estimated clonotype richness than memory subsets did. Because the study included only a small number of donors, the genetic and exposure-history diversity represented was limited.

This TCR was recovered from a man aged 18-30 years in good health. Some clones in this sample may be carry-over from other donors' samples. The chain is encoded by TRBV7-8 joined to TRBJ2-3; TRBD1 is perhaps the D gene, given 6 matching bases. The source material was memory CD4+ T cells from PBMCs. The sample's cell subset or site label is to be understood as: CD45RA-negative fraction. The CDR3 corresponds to CASSSENRGTDTQYF. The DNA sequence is TGTGCCAGCAGCTCGGAGAACAGGGGCACAGATACGCAGTATTTT.